Listed below are T cell receptor beta chains from one sample, sequenced in a study of blood T cell repertoires in COVID-19. Produced via immunoSEQ multiplex PCR; TCRdb's table is partial and in-frame only. The sample consists of a few hundred thousand clones, approximately 85% of them appearing once. The sequenced material came from PBMCs or T cells enriched from blood (not recorded which). Receptor source: a woman aged 25 to 39 who had recovered from COVID-19. CDR3s include the opening cysteine and the closing phenylalanine or tryptophan. A D gene is named only where the DNA matches it firmly. Not all rows give a size; the values are once, few, many and, for expanded clones, a class.

d_call	clone_size	v_call	j_call	cdr3_nt	cdr3_aa
.	few	TRBV9	TRBJ2-1	TGTGCCAGCAGCGTTAGGCGACGGGGAAATCTGAATGAGCAGTTCTTC	CASSVRRRGNLNEQFF
TRBD2	many	TRBV6-1	TRBJ2-3	TGTGCCAGCAGTGAAGCTAGCGGGGGGGCCACAGATACGCAGTATTTT	CASSEASGGATDTQYF
TRBD2	.	TRBV2	TRBJ2-1	TGTGCCAGCAGCGGGACTAGTAGTTTGAATGAGCAGTTCTTC	CASSGTSSLNEQFF
TRBD1	.	TRBV27	TRBJ2-2	TGTGCCAGCAGCCGCAGAAGTAACCGGGACAGCACCGGGGAGCTGTTTTTT	CASSRRSNRDSTGELFF
TRBD1	.	TRBV28	TRBJ1-2	TGTGCCAGCAGTTACCGGGACAGGGATAACTATGGCTACACCTTC	CASSYRDRDNYGYTF
.	.	TRBV9	TRBJ2-7	TGTGCCAGCAGCCCCCGGGTAGCCACATTTCCCTACGAGCAGTACTTC	CASSPRVATFPYEQYF
TRBD2	.	TRBV27	TRBJ2-1	TGTGCCAGCAGTTCACTAGCGGGGTACAATGAGCAGTTCTTC	CASSSLAGYNEQFF
TRBD2	.	TRBV7-8	TRBJ2-7	TGTGCCAGCAGCTTGGGGGGAGGGCTAGCGGGAGGGCCCAACGAGCAGTACTTC	CASSLGGGLAGGPNEQYF
.	.	TRBV18	TRBJ1-1	TGTGCCAGCTCACCCGGGAGAGCCTTGAACACTGAAGCTTTCTTT	CASSPGRALNTEAFF
.	few	TRBV4-1	TRBJ2-3	TGCGCCAGCAGCCTCAGGGGAAGCGGAGCAGATACGCAGTATTTT	CASSLRGSGADTQYF
.	.	TRBV5-4	TRBJ2-7	TGTGCCAGCAGCTTGGGAGGGCTCGAGCAGTACTTC	CASSLGGLEQYF
.	.	TRBV30	TRBJ2-3	TGTGCCTGGAGTGGTAGCCTGAAAAGCACAGATACGCAGTATTTT	CAWSGSLKSTDTQYF
.	.	TRBV27	TRBJ1-2	TGTGCCAGCAGTTTTCAACAGAACTATGGCTACACCTTC	CASSFQQNYGYTF
.	.	TRBV5-4	TRBJ2-3	TGTGCCAGCAGCATTCAGGGAGGCCCAGATACGCAGTATTTT	CASSIQGGPDTQYF
.	.	TRBV30	TRBJ2-1	TGTGCCTGGAGTGCAACTACTGGCAATGAGCAGTTCTTC	CAWSATTGNEQFF
TRBD1	.	TRBV28	TRBJ2-6	TGTGCCAGCAGCTATGGACAGGGGGTCTCTGGGGCCAACGTCCTGACTTTC	CASSYGQGVSGANVLTF
.	.	TRBV28	TRBJ1-2	TGTGCCAGCAGTTTATTCCGAGATCAGGGATATGGCTACACCTTC	CASSLFRDQGYGYTF
TRBD2	once	TRBV28	TRBJ2-7	TGTGCCAGCACCCCAAGCGGGAGGCTCCAATACGAGCAGTACTTC	CASTPSGRLQYEQYF
.	.	TRBV12-3/TRBV12-4	TRBJ1-2	TGTGCCAGCAGTCCGGGACTCAAGGGCTACACCTTC	CASSPGLKGYTF
TRBD1	.	TRBV19	TRBJ1-2	TGTGCCAGTAGTCCCTTCGACAGGGATGAAGGCTACACCTTC	CASSPFDRDEGYTF
.	.	TRBV6-1	TRBJ2-6	TGTGCCAGCAGTGAGACCGGGATTGCTGGGGCCAACGTCCTGACTTTC	CASSETGIAGANVLTF
.	.	TRBV20-1	TRBJ1-1	TGCAGTGCTAGTTCGCAGGGGCTTGAAGCTTTCTTT	CSASSQGLEAFF